Following are 24 T cell receptor beta chains from one sample sequenced in a study of prognosis after radiotherapy for stage I lung cancer. From genomic DNA, TCR beta CDR3 was amplified by two-round multiplex PCR. Primers (each specific to one TRBV or TRBJ gene) were used in first-round PCR. TCRdb called the multiplex PCR reads again in MiXCR, with one record for every CDR3 protein. The table records some 10,000 distinct CDR3 sequences, around 40% of them present only once. The sequencing here drew on PBMCs, taken before or after stereotactic body radiation therapy (not recorded which). Receptor source: a donor older than 45 with non-small cell lung cancer.

This clonotype is termed medium-sized. The V call is TRBV15, the J call TRBJ1-6; 7 positions agree with TRBD1. The junction had 7 bases not matched to a gene; V was cut back by 4 bases and J by 7 bases. The CDR3 consists of 15 residues. Per the germline V gene, CDR1 is LNHNV and CDR2 is YYDKDF (reference sequence). CDR3 residues: CATSKKGQANSPLHF. In nucleotides, the CDR3 is TGTGCCACCAGCAAGAAAGGACAGGCAAATTCACCCCTCCACTTT.

This clonotype was detected only a few times. This chain uses TRBV28 with TRBJ2-7; 9 nucleotides agree with TRBD1. The V gene end was trimmed by 2 bases and the J gene end by 3 bases; junction bases not matched to a gene: 8. This CDR3 spans 16 amino acids. Looked up from germline, CDR1 is MDHEN and CDR2 is SYDVKM. CDR3 amino acids: CASSLVGDRDGYEQYF. The CDR3 coding sequence is TGTGCCAGCAGTTTAGTTGGGGACAGGGATGGCTACGAGCAGTACTTC.

This clonotype was seen repeatedly, ten times or more. The chain couples TRBV5-5 to TRBJ2-3, with TRBD1 matching over 7 bases. Germline V gene data show CDR1 as SGHKS and CDR2 as YYEKEE (reference sequence). This CDR3 is built from 17 residues. V shed 4 bases and J 1 base; nucleotides not matched to a gene: 12. The CDR3: CASSRNPGQVGTDTQYF. In DNA form, the CDR3 reads TGTGCCAGCAGCCGAAACCCAGGACAGGTCGGCACAGATACGCAGTATTTT.

As to this clonotype: A far larger clone differs by one base, so this is likely a read error. The chain has TRBV12-3 or TRBV12-4 and TRBJ2-3; D is ambiguous. The V and J ends lost 7 bases and 1 base respectively, with 3 bases between them. CDR3 size: 11 residues. Here the CDR3 DNA reads TGTGCCAGCATCCGCACAGATACGCAGTATTTT. This encodes CASIRTDTQYF.

This clonotype was found many times. This chain uses TRBV10-2 with TRBJ2-3; a weak D match, TRBD2 (6 bases). Trimming left V 3 bases short and J 2 bases short, with 12 bases between. There are 15 residues in the CDR3. From germline, CDR1 is WSHSY and CDR2 SAAADI. CDR3 loop: CASSDLRTITDTQYF. The CDR3, as DNA: TGCGCCAGCAGTGATCTCAGGACTATCACAGATACGCAGTATTTT.

This clonotype appeared many times. The rearrangement uses TRBV2 and TRBJ2-7; tentative D call: TRBD1 (6 bases). The CDR3 extends over 12 amino acids. V lost 2 bases and J 4 bases, leaving 6 bases between the germline ends. In germline, CDR1 is SNHLY, CDR2 FYNNEI. CDR3: CASSEQGYEQYF. The CDR3 region has the DNA TGTGCCAGCAGTGAACAGGGGTACGAGCAGTACTTC.

This clonotype was counted many times. CDR3 protein: CASSQVHSGRHEKLFF. CDR3 bases: TGCGCCAGCAGCCAAGTACACTCGGGGCGCCATGAAAAACTGTTTTTT. The genes are TRBV4-3 and TRBJ1-4, with a tentative D call TRBD1 (5 bases). Per germline, CDR1 LGHNA and CDR2 YSLEER. CDR3 length: 16 residues. The ends were cut back, 1 base at V and 6 bases at J, with 15 bases in the middle.

On this clonotype itself: It differs at one base from a far larger clone, so likely a read error. This rearrangement joins TRBV7-2 to TRBJ2-7; the match to TRBD1 covers 8 bases. Germline assignment: CDR1 SGHTA and CDR2 FQGNSA. J gave up 9 bases and V 1 base, and 2 bases lay outside the gene matches. CDR3 length equals 12 residues. CDR3 nucleotide sequence: TGTGCCAGCAGCTTAGGGACAGGGTGGCAGTACTTC. Its translation is CASSLGTGWQYF.

This clonotype is judged medium-sized. This chain connects TRBV19 to TRBJ1-4; 8 bases line up with TRBD1. In germline, CDR1 is LNHDA, CDR2 SQIVND (reference sequence). The CDR3 runs 15 residues. The V gene end was trimmed by 3 bases and the J gene end by 4 bases; junction bases not matched to a gene: 4. CDR3 in amino acids: CASSIRDRINEKLFF. CDR3 nucleotide sequence: TGTGCCAGTAGTATCCGGGACAGGATTAATGAAAAACTGTTTTTT.

This chain connects TRBV24-1 to TRBJ2-2; maybe TRBD2 (5 bases). V lost 6 bases to trimming and J lost 2 bases, with 18 bases between them. The CDR3 extends over 17 amino acids. Per the germline V gene, CDR1 is KGHDR and CDR2 is SFDVKD. CDR3 loop: CATSSNPGSINTGELFF. The DNA for the CDR3 is TGTGCCACCAGTTCCAATCCGGGGTCCATAAACACCGGGGAGCTGTTTTTT.

Ten or more counts support this clonotype. As DNA, the CDR3 is TGTGCCAGCAGCCCAGCCGGGGGGTATGGCTACACCTTC. Protein: CASSPAGGYGYTF. The rearrangement uses TRBV9 and TRBJ1-2; a possible D gene is TRBD1 (5 bases). Between the trimmed V and J ends, which lost 4 bases and 5 bases, there was a span of 12 bases. CDR3 length: 13 amino acids. Germline-derived CDR1 and CDR2 are SGDLS and YYNGEE. Supplemented by reference TRBV9 and TRBJ1-2, the full variable domain reads DSGVTQTPKHLITATGQRVTLRCSPRSGDLSVYWYQQSLDQGLQFLIQYYNGEERAKGNILERFSAQQFPDLHSELNLSSLELGDSALYFCASSPAGGYGYTFGSGTRLTVV.

A word on this clonotype: One end of the junction varies from germline; a read error may be responsible. The chain links TRBV27 to TRBJ2-5, with 9 bases identical to TRBD1. Per the germline V gene, CDR1 is MNHEY and CDR2 is SMNVEV (reference sequence). The CDR3 consists of 16 residues. Written as DNA, the CDR3 is TGTGCCAACAGTCTCCGGACAGGGGTGTTTCAAGAGACCCAGTACTTC. Translation: CANSLRTGVFQETQYF.

Many counts were recorded for this clonotype. The chain recombines TRBV6-5 with TRBJ2-5; D unresolved. The V gene lost 2 bases and the J gene lost 2 bases, with 9 bases spanning the gap. The germline gives CDR1 MNHEY, CDR2 SVGAGI. CDR3 length: 14 amino acids. The DNA of the CDR3 is TGTGCCAGCAGTTACAATGGTCTTCAAGAGACCCAGTACTTC. It encodes CASSYNGLQETQYF.

This clonotype is medium-sized. The chain combines TRBV27 with TRBJ2-5, with D perhaps matching TRBD2 (5 bases). The CDR3 has 13 amino acids. Per germline, CDR1 MNHEY and CDR2 SMNVEV (reference sequence). The V end lost 8 bases, the J end lost 1 base, and 11 bases lay between the germline ends. The CDR3 spells CASGRRIQETQYF. Written as DNA, the CDR3 is TGTGCCAGCGGGAGACGGATCCAAGAGACCCAGTACTTC.

This clonotype was seen a single time. The rearrangement links TRBV28 to TRBJ1-4, with D possibly matching TRBD1 (5 bases). Deletions cut 8 bases from V and 5 bases from J, with 9 bases between. There are 12 residues in the CDR3. In germline, CDR1 is MDHEN, CDR2 SYDVKM. CDR3 protein: CASGDPNEKLFF. The CDR3 DNA reads as TGTGCCAGCGGGGACCCGAATGAAAAACTGTTTTTT.

This rearrangement joins TRBV28 to TRBJ2-7, with D possibly matching TRBD2 (5 bases). CDR3 length equals 16 residues. The V end was cut by 3 bases, the J end by 2 bases, with 17 bases between. CDR1 is MDHEN, CDR2 SYDVKM, per germline. The CDR3 spells CASSLCQVRRAYEQYF. Written as DNA, the CDR3 is TGTGCCAGCAGTTTGTGTCAGGTAAGGCGGGCCTACGAGCAGTACTTC.

A single count supports this clonotype. One junction end does not reproduce the germline sequence, and a read error may be involved. The V call is TRBV18, the J call TRBJ2-7; D might be TRBD1 or TRBD2, each matching 5 bases. CDR1 and CDR2 from the germline V gene are KGHSH and LQKENI. The CDR3 extends over 14 amino acids. The CDR3 loop reads CASSPPGPVYEQYF. The CDR3 DNA reads TGTGCCAGCTCCCCACCGGGACCTGTCTACGAGCAGTACTTC.

Of note for this clonotype: This likely stems from a read error, as it lies one base from a far larger clone. CDR3 loop: CASSLDRGPNSTLHF. CDR3 in DNA: TGTGCCAGCAGCCTTGACAGGGGCCCGAATTCAACCCTCCACTTT. The J gene is TRBJ1-6, the V gene TRBV6-8; 8 positions match TRBD1. This CDR3 spans 15 amino acids. CDR1 and CDR2 from the germline V gene are MNHGY and SAAAGT.

This clonotype occurred many times. The chain uses TRBV6-5 and TRBJ2-7; either TRBD1 or TRBD2 may fit D (6 bases each). The CDR3 covers 13 residues. Per the germline V gene, CDR1 is MNHEY and CDR2 is SVGAGI. Trimming removed 3 bases from V and 2 bases from J, with 8 bases in between. The chain's CDR3 is CASSYGGPYEQYV. CDR3 sequence (DNA): TGTGCCAGCAGTTATGGGGGGCCCTACGAGCAGTACGTC.

The genes are TRBV24-1 and TRBJ2-1; D possibly corresponds to TRBD2 (5 bases). V was pared by 7 bases and J by 5 bases, with 17 bases between. Germline CDR1 reads KGHDR; CDR2 reads SFDVKD. This CDR3 has 15 residues. CDR3 residues: CATSSYKRENNEQFF. CDR3 coding DNA: TGTGCCACCAGCAGTTACAAGAGGGAAAACAATGAGCAGTTCTTC.

This clonotype was picked up many times. The V gene is TRBV28, the J gene TRBJ1-1; D gene uncertain. Looked up from germline, CDR1 is MDHEN and CDR2 is SYDVKM. The ends were cut back, 8 bases at V and 4 bases at J, with 17 bases in the middle. This CDR3 comprises 14 residues. The CDR3 reads CASREVAKVTEAFF. The CDR3 nucleotides are TGTGCCAGCCGAGAGGTGGCGAAGGTCACTGAAGCTTTCTTT. The variable domain in full, completed from reference TRBV28 and TRBJ1-1, reads DVKVTQSSRYLVKRTGEKVFLECVQDMDHENMFWYRQDPGLGLRLIYFSYDVKMKEKGDIPEGYSVSREKKERFSLILESASTNQTSMYLCASREVAKVTEAFFGQGTRLTVV.

This clonotype is a singleton in its sample. The chain has TRBV18 and TRBJ2-7; D may be TRBD1 (5 bases). V was trimmed by 8 bases and J by 3 bases, leaving 17 bases between them. The CDR3 consists of 14 residues. Germline V CDR1 and CDR2: KGHSH, LQKENI. The CDR3 DNA sequence: TGTGCCAGCGCTAAGGGGCGGAGTGACTACGAGCAGTACTTC. Its translation: CASAKGRSDYEQYF. Together with reference TRBV18 and TRBJ2-7, the CDR3 gives the full variable domain: NAGVMQNPRHLVRRRGQEARLRCSPMKGHSHVYWYRQLPEEGLKFMVYLQKENIIDESGMPKERFSAEFPKEGPSILRIQQVVRGDSAAYFCASAKGRSDYEQYFGPGTRLTVT.

In the case of this clonotype: One end of the junction is discordant with germline, which a read error may explain. The rearrangement links TRBV6-2 or TRBV6-3 to TRBJ2-1; 7 positions match TRBD2. Germline CDR1 and CDR2: MNHEY and SVGEGT. The CDR3 length is 16 residues. The chain's CDR3 is CVSSYSGGSSYNEQFF. The CDR3 region has the DNA TGTGTCAGCAGTTACTCGGGGGGATCCTCTTACAATGAGCAGTTCTTC.

Points on this clonotype: One base separates it from a far larger clone, so it is likely a read error. The V and J genes are TRBV6-5 and TRBJ1-2, with D possibly matching TRBD1 (5 bases). Germline CDR1 is MNHEY and CDR2 is SVGAGI. The CDR3 spans 12 residues. The CDR3 protein is CAGRTLGDGYTF. In nucleotides, the CDR3 is TGTGCCGGCAGAACCTTGGGGGATGGCTACACCTTC.